This T cell receptor beta chain was observed in a study of cytotoxic CD8 clonotypes in ibrutinib-treated CLL. The assay was immunoSEQ multiplex PCR, and TCRdb's table has in-frame clones only and misses some. Of approximately 350,000 clones listed, roughly 67% were seen once; the top ten hold just under 6.5%. The CDR3 has 17 amino acids. Trimming removed 4 bases from V and 0 bases from J; junction bases left unmatched: 5. Per the germline V gene, CDR1 is SGHRS and CDR2 is YFSETQ. This material consisted of PBMCs, taken after 36 months of ibrutinib treatment. The sequence was obtained from a human donor with chronic lymphocytic leukemia. The chain joins TRBV5-1 to TRBJ2-5; TRBD2 aligns across 14 bases. The CDR3 loop is CASSPGTSGGYQETQYF. Written as DNA, the CDR3 is TGCGCCAGCAGCCCGGGGACTAGCGGGGGCTACCAAGAGACCCAGTACTTC. The full variable domain, completed using reference TRBV5-1 and TRBJ2-5, is KAGVTQTPRYLIKTRGQQVTLSCSPISGHRSVSWYQQTPGQGLQFLFEYFSETQRNKGNFPGRFSGRQFSNSRSEMNVSTLELGDSALYLCASSPGTSGGYQETQYFGPGTRLLVL.